This T cell receptor beta chain came from a study of blood T cells in healthy people across ages. At the level of the study: When template switching was applied, about one barcoded beta molecule was captured per two T cells.

The germline gives CDR1 LGHDT, CDR2 YNNKEL (reference sequence). Trimming took 7 bases from V and 4 from J, leaving 16 bases between them. CDR3 length: 14 amino acids. Primers used in a second PCR of roughly 6 to 11 cycles were a sample-barcoded 5' primer and a J-beta primer mix. A 12-random-nucleotide template-switch adaptor tagged each cDNA molecule. MiXCR, run by TCRdb on the 5' RACE reads, gives a single entry per CDR3 protein. The sample has about 1.7 million distinct CDR3 sequences; 28% are singletons. Peripheral blood from each donor was collected in a volume of ten milliliters. In each sample, at least 6 million PBMCs were isolated.

This receptor was obtained from a woman in her thirties in good health. This chain links TRBV3-1 with TRBJ2-5, with D possibly called TRBD1 or TRBD2 (5 bases each). Sequencing was carried out using blood. CDR3 bases: TGTGCCAGCAACTACCCGACGAGGGGAGAGACCCAGTACTTC. Residues: CASNYPTRGETQYF.